The 8 T cell receptor beta chains in this list originate from one sample, sequenced in a study of cytomegalovirus exposure and HLA in healthy donors. PCR primers comprised 60 Vbeta and 13 Jbeta primers. Assay used: immunoSEQ multiplex PCR; TCRdb lists only in-frame clones, some missing. The table lists 130,000 or so clones, roughly 80% of them singletons, with 1.8% in the top ten. Sequencing used PBMCs. Receptors originate from a man between 18 and 35 years old in good health and CMV-seronegative.

The CDR3 DNA reads as TGTGCCAGTACCTCACTCAGGGTATCTGGAAACACCATATATTTT. It encodes CASTSLRVSGNTIYF. The genes are TRBV19 and TRBJ1-3; possible D gene TRBD1, 5 bases. This CDR3 contains 15 residues. Germline V gene lookup returns CDR1 LNHDA and CDR2 SQIVND (reference sequence). V was cut by 7 bases and J by 1 base, with 14 bases left in between.

The chain joins TRBV2 to TRBJ2-3; TRBD2 agrees at 7 bases. The CDR3 covers 14 residues. Germline-derived CDR1 and CDR2 are SNHLY and FYNNEI. V shed 6 bases, J shed 6 bases, and the junction held 9 bases outside the gene matches. The CDR3: CASSARLAGDTQYF. In DNA, the CDR3 is TGTGCCAGCAGCGCTAGACTAGCAGGTGATACGCAGTATTTT. The full variable domain, with the rest looked up from reference TRBV2 and TRBJ2-3, is EPEVTQTPSHQVTQMGQEVILRCVPISNHLYFYWYRQILGQKVEFLVSFYNNEISEKSEIFDDQFSVERPDGSNFTLKIRSTKLEDSAMYFCASSARLAGDTQYFGPGTRLTVL.

The chain carries TRBV29-1 and TRBJ1-1; no reliable D call. CDR3 length equals 12 residues. The germline V gene has CDR1 SQVTM and CDR2 ANQGSEA. Trimming shortened V by 6 bases and J by 1 base, and 9 bases separated the two germline ends. DNA of the CDR3: TGCAGCGTCCACGGGAGGAACACTGAAGCTTTCTTT. Its protein product is CSVHGRNTEAFF. Looking up the rest from reference TRBV29-1 and TRBJ1-1 gives the full variable domain: SAVISQKPSRDICQRGTSLTIQCQVDSQVTMMFWYRQQPGQSLTLIATANQGSEATYESGFVIDKFPISRPNLTFSTLTVSNMSPEDSSIYLCSVHGRNTEAFFGQGTRLTVV.

V is TRBV11-3 and J is TRBJ2-3; 7 positions agree with TRBD1. Germline trimming cut 4 bases from V and 6 bases from J; bases unmatched to any gene: 4. Germline CDR1 and CDR2: SGHNT and YENEEA. The CDR3 consists of 13 residues. The CDR3 region has the DNA TGTGCCAGCAGCTCCCCGGGACAGGATACGCAGTATTTT. Translation gives CASSSPGQDTQYF.

The chain joins TRBV9 to TRBJ1-2; 10 bases are shared with TRBD1. CDR1 SGDLS and CDR2 YYNGEE come from the germline V gene. Trimming took 4 bases from V and 9 from J; bases not matched to a gene: 12. The CDR3 runs 15 residues. CDR3 coding DNA: TGTGCCAGCAGCCCGGGGGGACAGGGGAAGAGGAGCTACACCTTC. Translating gives CASSPGGQGKRSYTF.

This chain joins TRBV9 and TRBJ1-1; D call uncertain. The CDR3 has 14 residues. Per germline, CDR1 SGDLS and CDR2 YYNGEE. Trimming removed 4 bases at V and 1 base at J, with 11 bases between. CDR3 DNA sequence: TGTGCCAGCAGCCTCACGGGGTCGAACACTGAAGCTTTCTTT. Amino acids: CASSLTGSNTEAFF.

The gene calls are TRBV5-6 and TRBJ2-2; D call uncertain. The V end was cut by 4 bases, the J end by 7 bases, with 17 bases between. This CDR3 contains 15 residues. Germline CDR1 SGHDT, CDR2 YYEEEE. This chain's CDR3 is CASSVDPRGRGELFF. The CDR3 bases are TGTGCCAGCAGCGTCGACCCCCGAGGCCGCGGGGAGCTGTTTTTT.

The chain has TRBV19 and TRBJ1-2; D not resolved. CDR1 is LNHDA and CDR2 is SQIVND in the germline V gene (reference sequence). The V gene lost 7 bases and the J gene lost 2 bases, with 14 bases spanning the gap. This CDR3 has 14 residues. As DNA, the CDR3 is TGTGCCAGTACCGACGAATGGAGGAACTATGGCTACACCTTC. Its protein is CASTDEWRNYGYTF. The full variable domain, rest sourced from reference TRBV19 and TRBJ1-2, is DGGITQSPKYLFRKEGQNVTLSCEQNLNHDAMYWYRQDPGQGLRLIYYSQIVNDFQKGDIAEGYSVSREKKESFPLTVTSAQKNPTAFYLCASTDEWRNYGYTFGSGTRLTVV.